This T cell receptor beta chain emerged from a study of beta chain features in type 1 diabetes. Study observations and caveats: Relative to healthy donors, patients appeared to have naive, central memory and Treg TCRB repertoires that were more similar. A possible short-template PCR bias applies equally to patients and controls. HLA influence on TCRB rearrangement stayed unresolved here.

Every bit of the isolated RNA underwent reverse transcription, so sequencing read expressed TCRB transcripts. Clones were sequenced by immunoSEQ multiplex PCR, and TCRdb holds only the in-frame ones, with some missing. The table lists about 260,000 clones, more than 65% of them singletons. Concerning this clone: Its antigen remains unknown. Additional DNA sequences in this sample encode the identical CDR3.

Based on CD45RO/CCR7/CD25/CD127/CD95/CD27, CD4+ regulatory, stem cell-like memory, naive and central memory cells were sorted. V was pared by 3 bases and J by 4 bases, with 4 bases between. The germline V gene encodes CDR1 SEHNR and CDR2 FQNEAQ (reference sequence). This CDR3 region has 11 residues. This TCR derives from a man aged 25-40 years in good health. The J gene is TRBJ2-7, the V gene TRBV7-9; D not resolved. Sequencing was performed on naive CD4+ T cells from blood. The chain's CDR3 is CASSFEYEQYF. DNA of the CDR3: TGTGCCAGCAGCTTTGAGTACGAGCAGTACTTC.